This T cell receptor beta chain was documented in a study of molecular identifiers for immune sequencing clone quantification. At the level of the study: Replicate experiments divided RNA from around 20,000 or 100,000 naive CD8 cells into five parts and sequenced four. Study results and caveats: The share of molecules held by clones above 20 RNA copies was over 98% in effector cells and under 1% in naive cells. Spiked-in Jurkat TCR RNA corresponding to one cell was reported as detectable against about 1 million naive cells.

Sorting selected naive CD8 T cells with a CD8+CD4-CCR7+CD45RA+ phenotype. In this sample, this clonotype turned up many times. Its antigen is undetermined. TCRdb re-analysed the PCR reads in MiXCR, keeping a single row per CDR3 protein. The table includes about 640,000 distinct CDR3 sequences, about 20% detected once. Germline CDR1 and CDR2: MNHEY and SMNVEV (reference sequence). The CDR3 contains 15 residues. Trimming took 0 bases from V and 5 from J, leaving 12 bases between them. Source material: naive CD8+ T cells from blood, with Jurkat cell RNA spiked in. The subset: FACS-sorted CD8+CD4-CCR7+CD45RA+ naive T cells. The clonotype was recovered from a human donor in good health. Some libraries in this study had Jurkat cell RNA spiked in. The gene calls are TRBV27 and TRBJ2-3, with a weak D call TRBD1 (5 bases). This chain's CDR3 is CASSLSVQGRDTQYF. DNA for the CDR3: TGTGCCAGCAGTTTATCTGTGCAGGGTCGAGATACGCAGTATTTT.